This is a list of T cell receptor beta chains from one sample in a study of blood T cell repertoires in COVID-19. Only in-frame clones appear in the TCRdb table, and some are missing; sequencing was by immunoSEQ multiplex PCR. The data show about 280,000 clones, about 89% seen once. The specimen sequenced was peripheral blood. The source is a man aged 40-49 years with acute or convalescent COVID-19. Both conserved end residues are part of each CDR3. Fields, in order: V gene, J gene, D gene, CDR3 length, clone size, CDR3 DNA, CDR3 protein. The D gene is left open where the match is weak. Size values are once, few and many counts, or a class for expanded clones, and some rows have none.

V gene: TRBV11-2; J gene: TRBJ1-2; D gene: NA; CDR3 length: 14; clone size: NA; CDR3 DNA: TGTGCCAGCAGCTTAGATTTAGGCACACAGGGCTACACCTTC; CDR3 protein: CASSLDLGTQGYTF
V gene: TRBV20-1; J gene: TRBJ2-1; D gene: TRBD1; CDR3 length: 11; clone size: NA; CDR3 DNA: TGCAGTGCGAGACAGGGCAATGAGCAGTTCTTC; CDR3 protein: CSARQGNEQFF
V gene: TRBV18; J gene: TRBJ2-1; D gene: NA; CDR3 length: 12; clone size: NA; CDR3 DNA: TGTGCCAGCTCATCGGACAGCAATGAGCAGTTCTTC; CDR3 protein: CASSSDSNEQFF
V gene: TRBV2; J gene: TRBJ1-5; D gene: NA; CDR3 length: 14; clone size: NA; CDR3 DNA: TGTGCCAGCAGTTTCCTACAGGGAAATCAGCCCCAGCATTTT; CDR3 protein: CASSFLQGNQPQHF
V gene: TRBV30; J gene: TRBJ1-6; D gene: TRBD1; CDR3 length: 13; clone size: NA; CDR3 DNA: TGTGCCTGGGGAGACAGGGCAAATTCACCCCTCCACTTT; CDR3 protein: CAWGDRANSPLHF
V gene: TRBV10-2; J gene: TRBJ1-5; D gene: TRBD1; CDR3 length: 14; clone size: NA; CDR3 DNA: TGCGCCAGCAGACTCGACAGGGACTATCAGCCCCAGCATTTT; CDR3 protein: CASRLDRDYQPQHF
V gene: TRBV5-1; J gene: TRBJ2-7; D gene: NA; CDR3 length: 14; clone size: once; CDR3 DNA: TGCGCCAGCAGCTTGGATTACAGCTATTACGAGCAGTACTTC; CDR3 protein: CASSLDYSYYEQYF
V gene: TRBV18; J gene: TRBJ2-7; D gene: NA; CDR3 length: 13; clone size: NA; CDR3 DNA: TGTGCCAGCTCACCACGCAGGGGATACGAGCAGTACTTC; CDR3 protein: CASSPRRGYEQYF
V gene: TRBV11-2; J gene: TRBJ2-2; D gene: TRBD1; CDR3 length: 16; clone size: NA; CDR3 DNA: TGTGCCAGCAGCCGCCGACAGGGCGGGCAAGGCGGGGAGCTGTTTTTT; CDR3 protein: CASSRRQGGQGGELFF
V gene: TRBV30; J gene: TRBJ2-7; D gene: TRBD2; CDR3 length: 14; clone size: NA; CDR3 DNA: TGTGCCTGGGCTAGCGGGGGGGCCCCCGGCGGGCAGTACTTC; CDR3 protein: CAWASGGAPGGQYF
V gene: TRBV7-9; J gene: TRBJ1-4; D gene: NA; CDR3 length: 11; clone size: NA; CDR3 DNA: TGTGCCAGCAGCTTAGATGAGAAACTGTTTTTT; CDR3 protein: CASSLDEKLFF
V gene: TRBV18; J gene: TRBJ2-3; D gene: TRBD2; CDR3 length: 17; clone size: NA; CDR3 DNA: TGTGCCAGCTCACCAACCCCTGGACTAGAAAGCACAGATACGCAGTATTTT; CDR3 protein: CASSPTPGLESTDTQYF
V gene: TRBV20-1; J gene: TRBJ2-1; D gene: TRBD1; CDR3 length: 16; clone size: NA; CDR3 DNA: TGCAGTGCTAGTCTTCAGACAGGGGGTTATGGGAATGAGCAGTTCTTC; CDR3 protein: CSASLQTGGYGNEQFF
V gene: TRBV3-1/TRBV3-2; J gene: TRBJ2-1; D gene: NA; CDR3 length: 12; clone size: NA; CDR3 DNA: TGTGCCAGCAGCCAGCCGCCAGGCCGGTTGTTCTTC; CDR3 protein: CASSQPPGRLFF
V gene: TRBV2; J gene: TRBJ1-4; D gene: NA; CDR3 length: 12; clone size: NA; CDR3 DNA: TGTGCCAGCAGCCAGTATAATGAAAAACTGTTTTTT; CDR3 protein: CASSQYNEKLFF
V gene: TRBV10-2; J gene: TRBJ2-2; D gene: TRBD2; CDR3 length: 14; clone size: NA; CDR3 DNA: TGCGCCAGCATTGGGGGGGTAAACACCGGGGAGCTGTTTTTT; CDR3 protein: CASIGGVNTGELFF
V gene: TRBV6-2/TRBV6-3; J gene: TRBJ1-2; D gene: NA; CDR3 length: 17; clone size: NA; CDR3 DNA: TGTGCCAGCAGCCCTCGTTCGGGAGGGGAAGCTAACTATGGCTACACCTTC; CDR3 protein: CASSPRSGGEANYGYTF
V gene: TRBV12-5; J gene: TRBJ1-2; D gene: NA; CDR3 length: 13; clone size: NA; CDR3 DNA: TGTGCTAGTGGTTTGCCCCCAGGGGATGGCTACACCTTC; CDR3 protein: CASGLPPGDGYTF
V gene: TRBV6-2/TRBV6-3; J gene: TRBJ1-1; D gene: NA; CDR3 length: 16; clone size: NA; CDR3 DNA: TGTGCCAGCAGTGCCTATCCGACAGCTATGAACACTGAAGCTTTCTTT; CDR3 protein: CASSAYPTAMNTEAFF
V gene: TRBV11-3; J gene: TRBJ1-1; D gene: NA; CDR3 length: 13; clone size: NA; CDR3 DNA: TGTGCCAGCAGCTTCTCGAGGGACACTGAAGCTTTCTTT; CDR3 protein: CASSFSRDTEAFF
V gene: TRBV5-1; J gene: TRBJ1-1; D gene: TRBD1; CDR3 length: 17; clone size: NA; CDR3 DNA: TGCGCCAGCAGCCCGAGGACAGGGGGCGGACGAAACACTGAAGCTTTCTTT; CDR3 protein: CASSPRTGGGRNTEAFF
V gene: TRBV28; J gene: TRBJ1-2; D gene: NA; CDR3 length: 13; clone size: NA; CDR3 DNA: TGTGCCAGCAGCCCGACGGGTAACTATGGCTACACCTTC; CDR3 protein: CASSPTGNYGYTF
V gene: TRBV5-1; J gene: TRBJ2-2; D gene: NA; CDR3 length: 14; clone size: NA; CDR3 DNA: TGCGCCAGCAGCTTGTCACAGGCAGCCCTGGAGCTGTTTTTT; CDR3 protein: CASSLSQAALELFF
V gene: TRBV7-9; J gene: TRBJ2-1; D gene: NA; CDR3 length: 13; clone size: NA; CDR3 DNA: TGTGCCAGCAGCTTTATATCCTTCAATGAGCAGTTCTTC; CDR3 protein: CASSFISFNEQFF
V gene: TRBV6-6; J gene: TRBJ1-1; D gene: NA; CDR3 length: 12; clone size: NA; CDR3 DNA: TGTGCCAGCAGTTACTCGGCAGTGGAAGCTTTCTTT; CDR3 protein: CASSYSAVEAFF
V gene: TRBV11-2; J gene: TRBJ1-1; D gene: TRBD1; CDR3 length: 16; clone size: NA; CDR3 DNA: TGTGCCAGCAGCTTAGGGGACAGAATGACGAACACTGAAGCTTTCTTT; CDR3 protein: CASSLGDRMTNTEAFF
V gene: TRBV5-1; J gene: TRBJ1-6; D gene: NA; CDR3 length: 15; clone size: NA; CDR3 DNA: TGTGCCAGCAGCTTGGAGACAGCCCAGAATTCACCCCTCCACTTT; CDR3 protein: CASSLETAQNSPLHF
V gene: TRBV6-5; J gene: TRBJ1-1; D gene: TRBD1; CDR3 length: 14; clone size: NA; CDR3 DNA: TGTGCCAGCAGTTTCGACAGGGGGGACAATGAAGCTTTCTTT; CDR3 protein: CASSFDRGDNEAFF
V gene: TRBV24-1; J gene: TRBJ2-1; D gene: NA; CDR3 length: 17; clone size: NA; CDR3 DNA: TGTGCCACCAGTGATTCGACCGGGGGACCCTCCTACAATGAGCAGTTCTTC; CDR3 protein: CATSDSTGGPSYNEQFF
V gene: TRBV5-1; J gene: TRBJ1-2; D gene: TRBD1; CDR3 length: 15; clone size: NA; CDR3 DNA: TGCGCCAGCAGCTTGGGTGACAGGGGAATAGGTGGCTACACCTTC; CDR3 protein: CASSLGDRGIGGYTF
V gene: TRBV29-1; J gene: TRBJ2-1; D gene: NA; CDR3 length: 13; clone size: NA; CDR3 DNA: TGCAGCGCCCAAGGGGCAGATACAAATGAGCAGTTCTTC; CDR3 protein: CSAQGADTNEQFF
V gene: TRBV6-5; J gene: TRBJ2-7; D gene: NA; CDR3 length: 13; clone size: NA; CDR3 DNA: TGTGCCAGCAAACGGTGGACAGACTACGAGCAGTACTTC; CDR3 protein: CASKRWTDYEQYF
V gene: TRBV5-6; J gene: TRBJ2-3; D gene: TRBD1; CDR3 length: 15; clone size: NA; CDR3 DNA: TGTGCCAGCAGTCCGCTAGGGGGCTTCCCGGGGACGCAGTATTTT; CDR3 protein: CASSPLGGFPGTQYF
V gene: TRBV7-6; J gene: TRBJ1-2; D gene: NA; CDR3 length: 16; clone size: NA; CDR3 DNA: TGTGCCAGCAGCTTAAATGCGGGGGTGGAGAGCTATGGCTACACCTTC; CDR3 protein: CASSLNAGVESYGYTF
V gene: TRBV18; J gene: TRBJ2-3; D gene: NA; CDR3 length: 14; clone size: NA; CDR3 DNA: TGTGCCAGCTCACCTAGCCCTAGCACAGATACGCAGTATTTT; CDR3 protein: CASSPSPSTDTQYF
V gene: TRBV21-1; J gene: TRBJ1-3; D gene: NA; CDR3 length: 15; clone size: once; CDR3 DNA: TGTGCCAGCAGCCCTGGACGGGATACTGGAAACACCATATATTTT; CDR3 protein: CASSPGRDTGNTIYF
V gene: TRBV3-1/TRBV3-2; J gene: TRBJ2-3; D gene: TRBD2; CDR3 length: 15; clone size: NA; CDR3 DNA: TGTGCCAGCAGCCCCCTTCCGGGGGGGCCAGATACGCAGTATTTT; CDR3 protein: CASSPLPGGPDTQYF
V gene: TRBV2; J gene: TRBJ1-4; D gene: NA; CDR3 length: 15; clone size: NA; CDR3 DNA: TGTGCCAGCAGTGTTTTGACAGCAACTAATGAAAAACTGTTTTTT; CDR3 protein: CASSVLTATNEKLFF
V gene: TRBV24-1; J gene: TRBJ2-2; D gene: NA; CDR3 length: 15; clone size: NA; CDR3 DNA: TGTGCCACCAGTGTACGCAGGTCGAACACCGGGGAGCTGTTTTTT; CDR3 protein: CATSVRRSNTGELFF
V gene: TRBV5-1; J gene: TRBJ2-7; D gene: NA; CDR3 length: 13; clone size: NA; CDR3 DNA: TGCGCCAGCAACAGGGACGGCTCCTACGAGCAGTACTTC; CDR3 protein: CASNRDGSYEQYF
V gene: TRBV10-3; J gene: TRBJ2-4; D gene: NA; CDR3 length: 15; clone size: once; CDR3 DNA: TGTGCCATCAGTGAAGCAGGGCCGGACAAAAACATTCAGTACTTC; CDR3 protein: CAISEAGPDKNIQYF
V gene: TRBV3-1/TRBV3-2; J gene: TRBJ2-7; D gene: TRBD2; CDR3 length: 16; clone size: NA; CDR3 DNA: TGTGCCAGCAGCCATTTCACAGCGGGGGGCTCCTACGAGCAGTACTTC; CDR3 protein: CASSHFTAGGSYEQYF
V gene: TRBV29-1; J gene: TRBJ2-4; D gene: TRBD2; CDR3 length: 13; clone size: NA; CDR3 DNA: TGCAGCGTTGAGAGGGAGGGATTAAACATTCAGTACTTC; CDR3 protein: CSVEREGLNIQYF